The 29 T cell receptor beta chains presented below share a single source sample, sequenced in a study of blood T cell repertoires in COVID-19. Method: immunoSEQ multiplex PCR; TCRdb's copy keeps in-frame clones and lacks some. This table holds approximately 170,000 clones, approximately 91% found once. What was sequenced was PBMCs or T cells enriched from blood (not recorded which). The receptors derive from a woman aged 18 to 35 who had recovered from COVID-19.

The chain employs TRBV5-1 and TRBJ2-3; weak D call: TRBD2 (5 bases). This CDR3 is built from 13 residues. Germline CDR1 SGHRS, CDR2 YFSETQ. Trimming removed 0 bases from V and 4 bases from J, with 6 bases in between. CDR3 sequence (DNA): TGCGCCAGCAGCTTGGCCGGGGCAGATACGCAGTATTTT. It is translated as CASSLAGADTQYF.

This clone was seen more than once but under ten times. The chain carries TRBV15 and TRBJ2-3; D is unclear. V was trimmed by 0 bases and J by 6 bases, leaving 7 bases between them. In germline, CDR1 is LNHNV, CDR2 YYDKDF (reference sequence). The CDR3 runs 13 residues. The CDR3 reads CATSRDYLDTQYF. The DNA of the CDR3 is TGTGCCACCAGCAGAGATTATCTCGATACGCAGTATTTT.

This rearrangement joins TRBV3-1 (or the pseudogene TRBV3-2) to TRBJ2-1; 11 bases line up with TRBD2. The CDR3 runs 16 residues. Germline V lookup: CDR1 LGHDT, CDR2 YNNKEL (reference sequence). Trimming removed 0 bases from V and 10 bases from J; junction bases left unmatched: 8. CDR3 sequence: CASSQDLVAGGREQFF. The CDR3 DNA is TGTGCCAGCAGCCAAGATCTGGTAGCGGGAGGGCGAGAGCAGTTCTTC.

The chain combines TRBV12-5 with TRBJ2-7; no firm D call. This CDR3 is built from 13 residues. Trimming removed 9 bases at V and 0 bases at J, with 12 bases between. CDR1 LGHNT and CDR2 FRNRAP come from the germline V gene. CDR3 in amino acids: CASDSELSYEQYF. The CDR3 nucleotides read TGTGCTAGCGACTCGGAGCTCTCCTACGAGCAGTACTTC.

V usage is TRBV18 and J usage is TRBJ1-1, with no clear D. V was cut by 6 bases and J by 2 bases, with 10 bases left in between. Germline lookup yields CDR1 KGHSH and CDR2 LQKENI. The CDR3 covers 13 residues. The CDR3 DNA sequence: TGTGCCAGCTCGCCAGAGGGAAACACTGAAGCTTTCTTT. This sequence encodes CASSPEGNTEAFF. Full variable domain (outside the CDR3, taken from reference TRBV18 and TRBJ1-1): NAGVMQNPRHLVRRRGQEARLRCSPMKGHSHVYWYRQLPEEGLKFMVYLQKENIIDESGMPKERFSAEFPKEGPSILRIQQVVRGDSAAYFCASSPEGNTEAFFGQGTRLTVV.

This clone was seen only once. The chain uses TRBV6-5 and TRBJ1-3; tentatively, D is TRBD1 (5 bases). Per germline, CDR1 MNHEY and CDR2 SVGAGI. V was shortened by 6 bases and J by 3 bases, with 12 bases between the two germline ends. The CDR3 totals 14 residues. CDR3 coding DNA: TGTGCCAGCAGGTCCACAGGCCTTGGAAACACCATATATTTT. Protein: CASRSTGLGNTIYF.

This chain uses TRBV30 with TRBJ2-7; 8 nucleotides align to TRBD2. The CDR3 has 17 amino acids. Germline CDR1 and CDR2: GTSNPN and SVGIG (reference sequence). Trimming removed 4 bases from V and 3 bases from J; junction bases left unmatched: 17. As DNA, the CDR3 is TGTGCCTGGAAGGGGATAGCGGGACAAGGATGGGACTACGAGCAGTACTTC. It translates to CAWKGIAGQGWDYEQYF.

This chain connects TRBV28 to TRBJ1-2, with D unresolved. CDR1 MDHEN and CDR2 SYDVKM come from the germline V gene. Trimming shortened V by 3 bases and J by 2 bases, and 13 bases separated the two germline ends. This CDR3 has 15 amino acids. The CDR3 nucleotides are TGTGCCAGCAGTTTGAGGGAAATTCCCAACTATGGCTACACCTTC. It encodes CASSLREIPNYGYTF.

CDR3 sequence reads: CASSLDGTGSTDTQYF. CDR3 in DNA: TGCGCCAGCAGCTTGGACGGGACAGGAAGCACAGATACGCAGTATTTT. V gene TRBV5-1 combines with J gene TRBJ2-3; 8 nucleotides line up with TRBD1. CDR1 is SGHRS and CDR2 is YFSETQ in the germline V gene. V lost 0 bases, J lost 0 bases, and 3 bases stayed unmatched. The CDR3 covers 16 residues. Full variable domain (missing parts from reference TRBV5-1 and TRBJ2-3): KAGVTQTPRYLIKTRGQQVTLSCSPISGHRSVSWYQQTPGQGLQFLFEYFSETQRNKGNFPGRFSGRQFSNSRSEMNVSTLELGDSALYLCASSLDGTGSTDTQYFGPGTRLTVL.

The V gene is TRBV5-1, the J gene TRBJ2-5; TRBD1 is a possible D gene (5 bases). This CDR3 region has 15 residues. The V end was cut by 4 bases, the J end by 5 bases, with 18 bases between. Germline V gives CDR1 SGHRS, CDR2 YFSETQ. The CDR3 bases are TGCGCCAGCAGCAGGGCGCAGGGCCAAATCGAGACCCAGTACTTC. Its protein is CASSRAQGQIETQYF.

The sample holds one count of this clone. The chain combines TRBV24-1 with TRBJ2-1, with D maybe TRBD2 (5 bases). Trimming took off 1 base at V and 0 bases at J, with 6 bases between the two ends. Germline values: CDR1 KGHDR, CDR2 SFDVKD. The CDR3 is made up of 15 amino acids. CDR3 in DNA: TGTGCCACCAGTGATTTTCGGGGCTCCTACAATGAGCAGTTCTTC. It encodes CATSDFRGSYNEQFF.

The chain is built from TRBV27 and TRBJ2-7; the D gene is possibly TRBD2 (6 bases). CDR3 size: 15 residues. Germline CDR1 MNHEY, CDR2 SMNVEV (reference sequence). With 0 bases removed from V and 6 bases from J, the gap between germline ends came to 15 bases. In DNA form, the CDR3 reads TGTGCCAGCAGTTTATCGACGGGGGAGTATGTCGAGCAGTACTTC. Protein: CASSLSTGEYVEQYF.

The J gene is TRBJ1-1, the V gene TRBV9; no reliable D call. Germline CDR1 is SGDLS and CDR2 is YYNGEE. The CDR3 is 15 residues long. Trimming left V 2 bases short and J 4 bases short, with 15 bases between. CDR3 nucleotide sequence: TGTGCCAGCAGCGTTGAAGTAGGCGGGATCACTGAAGCTTTCTTT. Its translation: CASSVEVGGITEAFF.

As DNA, the CDR3 is TGCGCCAGCAGCCAAGGGAGCCAGGGGGTAGAGGAGCAGTTCTTC. The encoded protein is CASSQGSQGVEEQFF. This chain links TRBV4-1 with TRBJ2-1, with TRBD1 identical over 7 bases. V dropped 1 base and J dropped 10; count of bases not matched to a gene: 10. Per germline, CDR1 MGHRA and CDR2 YSYEKL. The CDR3 length is 15 residues.

CDR3 protein: CASSYSTLAGYNEQFF. As DNA, the CDR3 is TGTGCCAGCAGTTACTCGACACTAGCGGGCTACAATGAGCAGTTCTTC. The J gene is TRBJ2-1, the V gene TRBV6-2 or TRBV6-3; 9 bases fit TRBD2. This CDR3 is built from 16 residues. With 0 bases clipped from V and 3 bases from J, the junction kept 3 bases outside the gene matches. Germline lookup yields CDR1 MNHEY and CDR2 SVGEGT.

This rearrangement joins TRBV6-2 or TRBV6-3 to TRBJ1-2; possible D gene TRBD1, 5 bases. This CDR3 has 14 residues. Germline V lookup: CDR1 MNHEY, CDR2 SVGEGT. The ends were cut back, 3 bases at V and 3 bases at J, with 11 bases in the middle. The CDR3: CASSYSSGDYGYTF. The DNA of the CDR3 is TGTGCCAGCAGTTATTCATCGGGGGACTATGGCTACACCTTC.

The chain carries TRBV5-1 and TRBJ2-6; no definite D call. The V gene lost 3 bases and the J gene lost 4 bases, with 11 bases spanning the gap. Germline lookup yields CDR1 SGHRS and CDR2 YFSETQ. The CDR3 has 15 amino acids. The CDR3 DNA follows: TGCGCCAGCAGCTCCGTGGGCCGAGGGGCCAACGTCCTGACTTTC. Residues: CASSSVGRGANVLTF. The full variable domain, with the rest looked up from reference TRBV5-1 and TRBJ2-6, is KAGVTQTPRYLIKTRGQQVTLSCSPISGHRSVSWYQQTPGQGLQFLFEYFSETQRNKGNFPGRFSGRQFSNSRSEMNVSTLELGDSALYLCASSSVGRGANVLTFGAGSRLTVL.

The chain couples TRBV4-1 to TRBJ2-7; D unclear. CDR3 size: 14 residues. CDR1 and CDR2 (germline): MGHRA, YSYEKL. Trimming left V 1 base short and J 2 bases short, with 9 bases between. The CDR3, as DNA: TGCGCCAGCAGCCAAGGACGGAGTACCTACGAGCAGTACTTC. This gives the protein CASSQGRSTYEQYF.

J is TRBJ2-1 and V is TRBV28, with TRBD2 matching 16 bases. The V gene end was trimmed by 3 bases and the J gene end by 9 bases; junction bases not matched to a gene: 8. This CDR3 is built from 17 residues. Germline CDR1 MDHEN, CDR2 SYDVKM. As DNA, the CDR3 is TGTGCCAGCAGTTTCGGGACTAGCGGGAGGGCCAAGGTTGAGCAGTTCTTC. Its translation: CASSFGTSGRAKVEQFF.

This chain's CDR3 is CASSPHRQETQYF. The DNA for the CDR3 is TGTGCCAGCAGTCCACACCGCCAAGAGACCCAGTACTTC. The chain couples TRBV6-5 to TRBJ2-5; no definite D call. This CDR3 contains 13 residues. The germline V gene encodes CDR1 MNHEY and CDR2 SVGAGI. Trimming cost V 5 bases and J 1 base, with 8 bases left between them.

The V gene is TRBV4-2, the J gene TRBJ2-5; TRBD2 agrees at 14 bases. Trimming took 3 bases from V and 2 from J; bases not matched to a gene: 2. This CDR3 has 16 residues. The germline V gene has CDR1 LGHNA and CDR2 YNFKEQ. This chain's CDR3 is CASSHRLAGGQETQYF. The CDR3 DNA reads as TGTGCCAGCAGCCACCGACTAGCGGGAGGGCAAGAGACCCAGTACTTC.

This chain joins TRBV7-9 and TRBJ1-5; D gene ambiguous. There are 13 residues in the CDR3. Trimming left V 1 base short and J 4 bases short, with 5 bases between. Germline V gene data show CDR1 as SEHNR and CDR2 as FQNEAQ (reference sequence). DNA of the CDR3: TGTGCCAGCAGCTTAGATCCTAATCAGCCCCAGCATTTT. It codes for CASSLDPNQPQHF.

The CDR3 protein is CASSRGLAAFNEQFF. The CDR3 DNA reads as TGTGCCAGCAGCCGTGGACTAGCGGCCTTCAATGAGCAGTTCTTC. The chain uses TRBV11-2 and TRBJ2-1, with TRBD2 matching 10 bases. Per the germline V gene, CDR1 is SGHAT and CDR2 is FQNNGV. The CDR3 extends over 15 amino acids. Trimming took 5 bases from V and 6 from J; bases not matched to a gene: 7.

The rearrangement joins TRBV11-2 to TRBJ2-7, with D possibly TRBD2 on 6 matching bases. V dropped 7 bases and J dropped 2 bases, with 15 bases sitting between them. The CDR3 has 14 amino acids. The germline V gene encodes CDR1 SGHAT and CDR2 FQNNGV. CDR3 residues: CASNWGGLTYEQYF. The CDR3 DNA sequence: TGTGCCAGCAACTGGGGAGGACTAACCTACGAGCAGTACTTC.

This chain joins TRBV4-1 and TRBJ2-7; TRBD2 matches 9 bases. J lost 3 bases, V lost 0 bases, and 6 bases had no gene match. CDR1 is MGHRA and CDR2 is YSYEKL in the germline V gene. CDR3 length: 16 amino acids. The CDR3 coding sequence is TGCGCCAGCAGCCAAGATGCGGGAGGGGTTCGCTACGAGCAGTACTTC. Amino acid sequence: CASSQDAGGVRYEQYF.

The genes are TRBV6-5 and TRBJ2-5; 8 nucleotides match TRBD2. The CDR3 loop spans 14 amino acids. The V gene's germline CDR1 is MNHEY and CDR2 SVGAGI. Unmatched junction bases numbered 9, after V lost 7 bases and J lost 5 bases. In nucleotides, the CDR3 is TGTGCCAGCAATCGCGGGGGGTGGTTGGAGACCCAGTACTTC. Its protein is CASNRGGWLETQYF.

The chain uses TRBV15 and TRBJ2-7; no clear D. V was trimmed by 2 bases and J by 6 bases, leaving 8 bases between them. Germline V lookup: CDR1 LNHNV, CDR2 YYDKDF (reference sequence). This CDR3 has 12 residues. This CDR3 reads CATSRQSGEQYF. Written as DNA, the CDR3 is TGTGCCACCAGCAGACAATCAGGCGAGCAGTACTTC.

The rearrangement joins TRBV28 to TRBJ1-4, with 8 positions matching TRBD1. CDR1 MDHEN and CDR2 SYDVKM come from the germline V gene. This CDR3 spans 15 amino acids. The J segment lost 4 bases and the V segment lost 7 bases, leaving 8 bases of the junction unmatched. In DNA form, the CDR3 reads TGTGCCAGCACGCCGACAGGGGCCTTTAATGAAAAACTGTTTTTT. Protein: CASTPTGAFNEKLFF.

The chain uses TRBV7-9 and TRBJ2-7, with a tentative D call TRBD2 (5 bases). Trimming left V 7 bases short and J 6 bases short, with 13 bases between. CDR3 length: 12 residues. CDR1 and CDR2 (germline): SEHNR, FQNEAQ (reference sequence). CDR3 sequence reads: CASIGAAGEQYF. CDR3 sequence (DNA): TGTGCCAGCATCGGAGCGGCAGGCGAGCAGTACTTC.